The clone carrying this T cell receptor beta chain has more than one count but fewer than ten. This sample stems from a study of T-cell reconstitution after alpha-beta-depleted transplantation in children. As it was prepared, the TCRbeta library received unique molecular identifiers. TCRdb processed the PCR reads anew with MiXCR; each CDR3 protein has one entry. This table has approximately 520,000 distinct CDR3 sequences, over 10% appearing once. Specimen: PBMCs, mostly from graft donor cells, collected 180 days after TCRalphabeta/CD19-depleted stem cell transplant. The sequence derives from a female patient between 2 and 15 years old who had a stem cell transplant for aplastic anemia, so the T cells may come from the graft donor.

CDR3 sequence (DNA): TGCAGTGCTAGGCCTAGCCTCTCCTACAATGAGCAGTTCTTC. Protein product: CSARPSLSYNEQFF. The chain has TRBV20-1 and TRBJ2-1, with D possibly TRBD2 on 5 matching bases. Trimming took 3 bases from V and 0 from J, leaving 9 bases between them. The CDR3 has 14 amino acids. Germline loops: CDR1 DFQATT, CDR2 SNEGSKA (reference sequence).